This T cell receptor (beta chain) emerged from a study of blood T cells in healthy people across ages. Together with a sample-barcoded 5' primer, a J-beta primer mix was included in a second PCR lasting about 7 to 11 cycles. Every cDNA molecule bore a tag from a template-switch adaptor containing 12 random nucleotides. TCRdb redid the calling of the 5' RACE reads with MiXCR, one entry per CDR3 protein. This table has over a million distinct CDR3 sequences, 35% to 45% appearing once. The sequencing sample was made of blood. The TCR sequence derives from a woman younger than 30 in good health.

The CDR3 DNA reads as TGCAGTGCTCACTCAGGGACTAGCGGCTCCTACGAGCAGTACTTC. This gives the protein CSAHSGTSGSYEQYF. V and J are TRBV20-1 and TRBJ2-7, with TRBD2 matching 11 bases. Per germline, CDR1 DFQATT and CDR2 SNEGSKA (reference sequence). V shed 5 bases, J shed 0 bases, and the junction held 6 bases outside the gene matches. This CDR3 comprises 15 residues.